The rows below give T cell receptor beta chains drawn from one sample of a study of vaccination effects on CD4 cells after COVID-19. Method: immunoSEQ multiplex PCR; TCRdb's copy keeps in-frame clones and lacks some. The sample has some 68,000 clones, roughly 78% seen once. Their recognized antigens are unknown. The specimen comprised CD4+ T cells from PBMCs cultured with HCoV-OC43 spike peptides, sampled before COVID-19 vaccination. Source of these receptors: a human donor who received a COVID-19 vaccine. CDR3s include the opening cysteine and the closing phenylalanine or tryptophan. The D gene is left open where the match is weak. The size field is filled for only some rows; it gives once, few, many or a size class.

J gene	clone size	V gene	D gene	CDR3 DNA	CDR3 protein
TRBJ1-2	-	TRBV19	-	TGTGCCAGTATCCTCTCCGATGGGACCACATATGGCTACACCTTC	CASILSDGTTYGYTF
TRBJ2-5	-	TRBV29-1	TRBD1	TGCAGCGTTGGACAGGGGGATTTGAAGACCCAGTACTTC	CSVGQGDLKTQYF
TRBJ2-2	-	TRBV7-9	-	TGTGCCAGCAGCTCGGCGGGGGCCCCGGACACCGGGGAGCTGTTTTTT	CASSSAGAPDTGELFF
TRBJ2-1	-	TRBV5-1	-	TGCGCCAGCAGCTCAGGCAGGTCGACGGGGGATGAGCAGTTCTTC	CASSSGRSTGDEQFF
TRBJ1-6	-	TRBV11-2	-	TGTGCCAGCAGCTTAGACCTCTTTTCTCGGGGATCACCCCTCCACTTT	CASSLDLFSRGSPLHF
TRBJ1-3	-	TRBV3-1/TRBV3-2	TRBD1	TGTGCCAGCAGCCATTCAACCGGGACAGGTAAAGGAAACACCATATATTTT	CASSHSTGTGKGNTIYF
TRBJ2-3	-	TRBV5-1	TRBD2	TGCGCCAGCAGCTTATTGCTGGCGGGGGGGGCCGGAGATACGCAGTATTTT	CASSLLLAGGAGDTQYF
TRBJ2-3	-	TRBV19	-	TGTGCCAGTAGTACACGCCTGGGGGGTCGTAGCCCGCAGTATTTT	CASSTRLGGRSPQYF
TRBJ1-1	-	TRBV27	TRBD1	TGTGCCCCAATGACAGGGCCGAACACTGAAGCTTTCTTT	CAPMTGPNTEAFF
TRBJ2-3	once	TRBV7-3	TRBD2	TGTGCCAGCAGCTTAATGGCGACTAGCGGGGGGGTAAGCACAGATACGCAGTATTTT	CASSLMATSGGVSTDTQYF
TRBJ2-1	-	TRBV25-1	-	TGTGCCAGCAGTGAACGGGGTGCCAGTGAGCAGTTCTTC	CASSERGASEQFF
TRBJ1-1	-	TRBV10-1	TRBD1	TGCGCCAGCAGTGAGTCGGTGACAGGGGGCACTGAAGCTTTCTTT	CASSESVTGGTEAFF
TRBJ1-5	-	TRBV19	-	TGTGCCAGTAGTATAGATGGTAGGGTTATCTATAGCAATCAGCCCCAGCATTTT	CASSIDGRVIYSNQPQHF
TRBJ2-6	-	TRBV19	-	TGTGCCATCCGGGACTCCCGCTCTGGGGCCAACGTCCTGACTTTC	CAIRDSRSGANVLTF
TRBJ1-1	-	TRBV3-1/TRBV3-2	-	TGTGCCAGCAGCCTCATCACAGGGACGGGCACTGAAGCTTTCTTT	CASSLITGTGTEAFF
TRBJ2-4	-	TRBV7-9	TRBD2	TGTGCCAGCAGTTTTAGCGGGGGGGCCAAAAACATTCAGTACTTC	CASSFSGGAKNIQYF
TRBJ1-4	-	TRBV12-3/TRBV12-4	-	TGTGCCAGCAGTTGGGGCCCTGAAAAACTGTTTTTT	CASSWGPEKLFF
TRBJ2-5	-	TRBV30	-	TGTGCCTGGAGTGTCAGGGAGACCCAGTACTTC	CAWSVRETQYF
TRBJ1-2	-	TRBV12-3/TRBV12-4	-	TGTGCCAGCAGTAGAGAGCGGGGCTACACCTTC	CASSRERGYTF
TRBJ1-1	-	TRBV28	-	TGTGCCAGCAGCAACTTCGGACAGCATATGAACACTGAAGCTTTCTTT	CASSNFGQHMNTEAFF
TRBJ2-2	-	TRBV6-5	TRBD2	TGTGCCAGCAGGAAAACCAGGGAGGGAGGGGAGCTGTTTTTT	CASRKTREGGELFF
TRBJ1-5	-	TRBV21-1	-	TGTGCCAGCAGCTTACTAAAGGGGGCTATCAATCAGCCCCAGCATTTT	CASSLLKGAINQPQHF
TRBJ1-3	-	TRBV28	-	TGTGCCAGCAGTCCCGGGACTGCCTCTGGAAACACCATATATTTT	CASSPGTASGNTIYF
TRBJ1-2	-	TRBV14	TRBD1	TGTGCCAGCAGCCCGGGACAGGGGATAGGCTACACCTTC	CASSPGQGIGYTF
TRBJ2-3	-	TRBV24-1	TRBD1	TGTGCCATCGCCCCAGGGGGCGCAGATGCAGATACGCAGTATTTT	CAIAPGGADADTQYF
TRBJ1-2	few	TRBV2	-	TGTGCCAGCAGTGAGCAGGGTACTAACTATGGCTACACCTTC	CASSEQGTNYGYTF
TRBJ2-5	-	TRBV7-9	TRBD1	TGTGCCAGCACTCTAGCCGGGCGGGGGACAGGGGAGACCCAGTACTTC	CASTLAGRGTGETQYF
TRBJ2-1	few	TRBV18	-	TGTGCCAGCTCACCAATTAATTCCAATGAGCAGTTCTTC	CASSPINSNEQFF
TRBJ1-4	-	TRBV24-1	-	TGTGCCACCAGTGATTCAGGAGTTCTTAATGAAAAACTGTTTTTT	CATSDSGVLNEKLFF
TRBJ1-5	-	TRBV5-1	TRBD1	TGCGCCAGCAGAGTCGGGACAGGGGAAGGAGGCAATCAGCCCCAGCATTTT	CASRVGTGEGGNQPQHF
TRBJ2-4	few	TRBV6-5	-	TGTGCCAGCAGTTACTCGTCGGGGCAAAACATTCAGTACTTC	CASSYSSGQNIQYF
TRBJ1-4	-	TRBV30	TRBD1	TGTGCCTCCTCGAGACCCGGACAGGTGAATGAAAAACTGTTTTTT	CASSRPGQVNEKLFF
TRBJ1-1	-	TRBV18	-	TGTGCCAGCTCACCACGCACGGAACTGAACACTGAAGCTTTCTTT	CASSPRTELNTEAFF
TRBJ2-1	-	TRBV12-3/TRBV12-4	-	TGTGCCAGCAGTTTTCTACCGGGCAATGAGCAGTTCTTC	CASSFLPGNEQFF
TRBJ1-2	-	TRBV18	-	TGTGCCAGCTCACCGGGACCCTCGGACCCTGGCTACACCTTC	CASSPGPSDPGYTF